These 9 T cell receptor beta chains share one sample of origin, sequenced in a study of control samples from healthy donors and cancer patients. Profiled with immunoSEQ multiplex PCR; TCRdb holds only in-frame clones, not every one. The data hold around 100,000 clones, with less than 90% observed a single time. Sequencing was performed on blood. Every receptor here comes from a woman aged 50 to 60 in good health.

J is TRBJ2-3 and V is TRBV7-9; D is uncertain. Trimming stripped 5 bases from V and 0 bases from J, with 15 bases between. Germline CDR1 and CDR2: SEHNR and FQNEAQ (reference sequence). The CDR3 spans 16 residues. The DNA for the CDR3 is TGTGCCAGCAGCCCGCAAGGTGTGCGGAGCACAGATACGCAGTATTTT. Protein: CASSPQGVRSTDTQYF.

The rearrangement links TRBV30 to TRBJ1-2; D uncertain. This CDR3 contains 14 residues. CDR1 and CDR2 from the germline V gene are GTSNPN and SVGIG (reference sequence). V was cut by 3 bases and J by 7 bases, with 18 bases left in between. CDR3 in amino acids: CAWSDPRRAIGYTF. The DNA of the CDR3 is TGTGCCTGGAGCGACCCCAGGAGGGCAATTGGCTACACCTTC.

The chain carries TRBV30 and TRBJ2-1; a possible D gene is TRBD1 (5 bases). CDR1 and CDR2 (germline): GTSNPN, SVGIG (reference sequence). The CDR3 covers 13 residues. Trimming removed 1 base at V and 4 bases at J, with 8 bases between. For the CDR3, the DNA is TGTGCCTGGAGTGACAGGTGGTACAATGAGCAGTTCTTC. This codes for CAWSDRWYNEQFF.

This sequence joins TRBV30 and TRBJ1-4; a possible D gene is TRBD1 (5 bases). V was shortened by 3 bases and J by 4 bases, with 9 bases between the two germline ends. Germline CDR1 and CDR2: GTSNPN and SVGIG (reference sequence). This CDR3 contains 13 residues. The CDR3 loop is CAWRWGVNEKLFF. The CDR3 bases are TGTGCCTGGAGGTGGGGGGTTAATGAAAAACTGTTTTTT.

The chain combines TRBV6-5 with TRBJ1-5, with D possibly being TRBD1 (5 bases). This CDR3 region has 13 residues. Between the trimmed V and J ends, which lost 3 bases and 7 bases, there was a span of 10 bases. Germline assignment: CDR1 MNHEY and CDR2 SVGAGI. CDR3 coding DNA: TGTGCCAGCAGTTATAGCGGGACCCAGCCCCAGCATTTT. Amino acid sequence: CASSYSGTQPQHF.

V is TRBV9 and J is TRBJ2-1, with TRBD2 matching over 11 bases. CDR3 length equals 15 residues. From germline, CDR1 is SGDLS and CDR2 YYNGEE. Trimming cost V 4 bases and J 6 bases; bases outside gene matches: 6. The CDR3 DNA is TGTGCCAGCAGCATTAGCGGGAGGGCCCTCAATGAGCAGTTCTTC. Residues: CASSISGRALNEQFF. The complete variable domain, with remaining parts taken from reference TRBV9 and TRBJ2-1, reads DSGVTQTPKHLITATGQRVTLRCSPRSGDLSVYWYQQSLDQGLQFLIQYYNGEERAKGNILERFSAQQFPDLHSELNLSSLELGDSALYFCASSISGRALNEQFFGPGTRLTVL.

The rearrangement links TRBV6-2 or TRBV6-3 to TRBJ1-3; 8 nucleotides agree with TRBD1. The CDR3 consists of 18 residues. Germline trimming cut 0 bases from V and 0 bases from J; bases unmatched to any gene: 7. Germline V gene sequence: CDR1 MNHEY, CDR2 SVGEGT. CDR3 DNA sequence: TGTGCCAGCAGTTACTCCCAAAAACAGGGGGTCTCTGGAAACACCATATATTTT. It is translated as CASSYSQKQGVSGNTIYF.

The V call is TRBV5-1, the J call TRBJ2-5; weak D call: TRBD2 (6 bases). V lost 5 bases to trimming and J lost 9 bases, with 26 bases between them. Germline lookup yields CDR1 SGHRS and CDR2 YFSETQ. The CDR3 covers 16 residues. CDR3 residues: CASRAVWTPSGGAQYF. In DNA, the CDR3 is TGCGCCAGCAGGGCGGTTTGGACCCCGAGTGGAGGGGCCCAGTACTTC. The whole variable domain, remainder taken from reference TRBV5-1 and TRBJ2-5, is KAGVTQTPRYLIKTRGQQVTLSCSPISGHRSVSWYQQTPGQGLQFLFEYFSETQRNKGNFPGRFSGRQFSNSRSEMNVSTLELGDSALYLCASRAVWTPSGGAQYFGPGTRLLVL.

This clone was counted a single time. The chain is built from TRBV30 and TRBJ2-5, with TRBD1 identical over 7 bases. J lost 2 bases, V lost 5 bases, and 8 bases had no gene match. The CDR3 has 14 amino acids. Germline-derived CDR1 and CDR2 are GTSNPN and SVGIG (reference sequence). The chain's CDR3 is CAWARGFSQETQYF. The CDR3 DNA reads as TGTGCCTGGGCCAGGGGGTTTTCTCAAGAGACCCAGTACTTC.